Listed here are 10 T cell receptor beta chains from one sample, sequenced in a study of blood T cell repertoires in COVID-19. Some clones are missing from TCRdb's copy, which holds only in-frame ones; the method was immunoSEQ multiplex PCR. The sample records roughly 310,000 clones, 85% to 90% being singletons. The sample comprised peripheral blood. The receptors were sampled from a woman aged 25 to 39 with COVID-19, enrolled during active disease.

The genes are TRBV4-2 and TRBJ2-5; 8 bases are shared with TRBD2. Germline assignment: CDR1 LGHNA and CDR2 YNFKEQ. CDR3 size: 16 residues. Unmatched junction bases numbered 10, after V lost 2 bases and J lost 5 bases. In DNA form, the CDR3 reads TGTGCCAGCAGCCAATTCCTAGCGGGCCTGGGGGAGACCCAGTACTTC. Its translation is CASSQFLAGLGETQYF.

The chain carries TRBV10-3 and TRBJ1-1, with D possibly TRBD1 on 5 matching bases. The CDR3 totals 11 residues. Between the trimmed V and J ends, which lost 8 bases and 4 bases, there was a span of 8 bases. CDR1 is ENHRY, CDR2 SYGVKD, per germline. Here the CDR3 DNA reads TGTGCCATCCAGGGTGGCACTGAAGCTTTCTTT. Amino acids: CAIQGGTEAFF.

The genes are TRBV30 and TRBJ2-7, with D unclear. Germline loops: CDR1 GTSNPN, CDR2 SVGIG (reference sequence). This CDR3 is 16 amino acids long. V shed 5 bases and J shed 2 bases, with 22 bases lying between them. The CDR3 DNA reads as TGTGCCTGGCGAGACACTATCAGTAAAAGTCCCTACGAGCAGTACTTC. Amino acid sequence: CAWRDTISKSPYEQYF.

This clone occurred a few times. The chain is built from TRBV2 and TRBJ2-1, with TRBD2 matching over 10 bases. With 3 bases clipped from V and 12 bases from J, the junction kept 8 bases outside the gene matches. CDR3 length: 14 amino acids. CDR1 and CDR2 from the germline V gene are SNHLY and FYNNEI. CDR3 protein: CASSEQTSGMGQFF. DNA for the CDR3: TGTGCCAGCAGTGAGCAAACTAGCGGGATGGGGCAGTTCTTC. The full variable domain, with the rest looked up from reference TRBV2 and TRBJ2-1, is EPEVTQTPSHQVTQMGQEVILRCVPISNHLYFYWYRQILGQKVEFLVSFYNNEISEKSEIFDDQFSVERPDGSNFTLKIRSTKLEDSAMYFCASSEQTSGMGQFFGPGTRLTVL.

Only one count was recorded for this clone. The same CDR3 arises from other DNA sequences in this sample as well. V gene TRBV7-2 combines with J gene TRBJ1-5; 8 positions agree with TRBD1. The V and J ends lost 1 base and 4 bases, in that order; junction bases with no gene match: 3. The CDR3 spans 15 residues. The germline V gene encodes CDR1 SGHTA and CDR2 FQGNSA. The DNA of the CDR3 is TGTGCCAGCAGCTTAGAAGGGACAGGAAATCAGCCCCAGCATTTT. This gives the protein CASSLEGTGNQPQHF.

V and J are TRBV2 and TRBJ1-2, with D possibly TRBD1 on 5 matching bases. The length of the CDR3 is 13 residues. The V end was cut by 6 bases, the J end by 4 bases, with 12 bases between. The germline CDR1 and CDR2 sequences are SNHLY and FYNNEI. CDR3 in DNA: TGTGCCAGCAGAATGACAGTCACCTATGGCTACACCTTC. It codes for CASRMTVTYGYTF.

The rearrangement links TRBV28 to TRBJ2-2; possibly TRBD1 for D (6 bases). Germline values: CDR1 MDHEN, CDR2 SYDVKM. CDR3 length: 17 amino acids. Trimming removed 4 bases from V and 0 bases from J, with 15 bases in between. The CDR3 reads CASSSDSLTANTGELFF. The CDR3 DNA is TGTGCCAGCAGTTCGGACAGCCTGACCGCGAACACCGGGGAGCTGTTTTTT.

This clone came up a few times. V usage is TRBV9 and J usage is TRBJ2-3; possibly TRBD1 for D (6 bases). CDR1 is SGDLS and CDR2 is YYNGEE in the germline V gene. The CDR3 is made up of 15 amino acids. V was shortened by 0 bases and J by 1 base, with 9 bases between the two germline ends. DNA of the CDR3: TGTGCCAGCAGCGTAGATGCAGGGGGCACAGATACGCAGTATTTT. Protein sequence: CASSVDAGGTDTQYF. The whole variable domain, filled in from reference TRBV9 and TRBJ2-3, reads DSGVTQTPKHLITATGQRVTLRCSPRSGDLSVYWYQQSLDQGLQFLIQYYNGEERAKGNILERFSAQQFPDLHSELNLSSLELGDSALYFCASSVDAGGTDTQYFGPGTRLTVL.

The chain recombines TRBV18 with TRBJ1-6; D might be TRBD1 (6 bases). The V gene's germline CDR1 is KGHSH and CDR2 LQKENI. V lost 3 bases to trimming and J lost 9 bases, with 15 bases between them. This CDR3 has 15 amino acids. The CDR3 DNA reads TGTGCCAGCTCACCGGCCCCTGGACAGATTTCACCCCTCCACTTT. Its protein is CASSPAPGQISPLHF.

V and J are TRBV19 and TRBJ1-2, with D maybe TRBD1 (5 bases). The germline V and J ends were trimmed by 7 bases and 0 bases, with 12 bases remaining between them. CDR3 length: 14 residues. Germline V gene lookup returns CDR1 LNHDA and CDR2 SQIVND (reference sequence). Here the CDR3 reads CASMVGHSNYGYTF. CDR3 DNA: TGTGCCAGTATGGTTGGACATTCTAACTATGGCTACACCTTC. Full variable domain (missing parts from reference TRBV19 and TRBJ1-2): DGGITQSPKYLFRKEGQNVTLSCEQNLNHDAMYWYRQDPGQGLRLIYYSQIVNDFQKGDIAEGYSVSREKKESFPLTVTSAQKNPTAFYLCASMVGHSNYGYTFGSGTRLTVV.